This section outlines one T cell receptor beta chain sequence together with its context. The antigen is unknown. These data are taken from a study of T cell responses to AZD1222 COVID-19 vaccine. There are 15 residues in the CDR3. Germline V lookup: CDR1 SGHNT, CDR2 YYREEE (reference sequence). The germline V and J ends were trimmed by 0 bases and 2 bases, with 11 bases remaining between them. Points from the study as a whole: Only 5 or 6 individuals given AZD1222 were seropositive at baseline. Spike regions recognized by vaccine-associated CD4 TCRs spanned the protein, led by 160-218 and 743-854. Donors skewed white British and female; clonal diversity was possibly underestimated. Repertoire sampling occurred only after the peak T cell response.

The repertoire was sequenced with immunoSEQ multiplex PCR; TCRdb's copy has only in-frame clones and lacks some. The table records 150,000 or so clones, roughly 92% of them present only once. The clonotype comes from an adult in good health. This specimen was peripheral blood, taken on day 0 of AZD1222 vaccination. The V call is TRBV5-4, the J call TRBJ2-5; tentatively, D is TRBD1 (6 bases). The CDR3 region is CASSLGGLGQETQYF. CDR3 nucleotide sequence: TGTGCCAGCAGCTTGGGGGGGCTGGGGCAAGAGACCCAGTACTTC.